This T cell receptor beta chain was retrieved from a study of T cell responses to AZD1222 COVID-19 vaccine. Study-level findings and limits: Spike-specific TCR breadth rose after two AZD1222 doses, and depth rose as well. Per reports, nearly half of all spike-specific TCRs target regions that are unmutated in variants. Among the donors, most were white British and more were female, and clonal diversity was possibly underestimated. Regions 160-218 and 743-854 dominated among vaccine-associated CD4 TCRs spanning spike.

The table came from immunoSEQ multiplex PCR; TCRdb's copy has only in-frame clones and leaves some out. The sample includes some 80,000 clones, 88% seen only once; the top ten take approximately 9.1%. Regarding this clone: What it binds is not known. Other nucleotide sequences in the sample specify the same CDR3.

V was cut by 4 bases and J by 7 bases, with 5 bases left in between. Germline CDR1 is SNHLY and CDR2 is FYNNEI. CDR3 length: 11 residues. The material sequenced was peripheral blood, taken 28 days after the second dose of the MenACWY control vaccine. The chain joins TRBV2 to TRBJ1-5; D gene unclear. The TCR originated in an adult who received the MenACWY meningococcal vaccine as a control. Here the CDR3 reads CASSVDQPQHF. The CDR3 nucleotides are TGTGCCAGCAGTGTGGACCAGCCCCAGCATTTT.